The following is a TCR beta chain sequence with its context. The CDR3 is 14 residues long. Trimming took off 5 bases at V and 0 bases at J, with 12 bases between the two ends. Germline-derived CDR1 and CDR2 are DFQATT and SNEGSKA (reference sequence). The RNA, 0.5 to 1 ug, was put through reverse transcription using random hexamers. TCRdb reanalysed the immunoSEQ multiplex PCR reads using MiXCR and keeps one entry per CDR3 protein. The sample includes 190,000 or so distinct CDR3 sequences, more than 85% of them seen just once. Sequencing of TCR beta, carried out with a high-throughput approach, was applied to CD8+ and CD4+ T cells from the blood. The data were taken from a study of CD8 T cells in Susac syndrome.

The origin of this receptor is a human donor with multiple sclerosis. V usage is TRBV20-1 and J usage is TRBJ2-3; TRBD1 might be the D (5 bases). The sequenced material came from CD4+ T cells from PBMCs. The CDR3 DNA follows: TGCAGTGCTTATAAGGGGTCTAGCACAGATACGCAGTATTTT. It codes for CSAYKGSSTDTQYF.